This TCR beta chain was recorded in a study of shared clonotypes between healthy human individuals. Here immunoSEQ multiplex PCR was the method, and the copy in TCRdb shows in-frame clones only, minus some. In the table there are roughly 1 million clones, about 74% of which are singletons. This CDR3 is built from 16 residues. V was clipped by 0 bases and J by 6 bases; unmatched bases: 5. CDR1 and CDR2 (germline): SGHRS, YFSETQ. The count of this clone is one. Other DNA sequences in this sample translate to the same CDR3. The sample was memory CD4+ T cells sorted from blood. Regarding subset: CD45RA-negative fraction. The genes are TRBV5-1 and TRBJ1-6; 8 bases align to TRBD1. The receptor's source is a man between 18 and 29 years old in good health. CDR3 sequence: CASSLVGQGVNSPLHF. CDR3 in DNA: TGCGCCAGCAGCTTGGTTGGACAGGGAGTTAATTCACCCCTCCACTTT.